This TCR beta chain comes out of a study of cytomegalovirus exposure and HLA in healthy donors. Primers: 60 Vbeta forward and 13 Jbeta reverse. Some clones are missing from TCRdb's copy, which holds only in-frame ones; the method was immunoSEQ multiplex PCR. The table records 150,000 to 200,000 clones, 75% to 85% of them present only once. Trimming took 6 bases from V and 3 from J, leaving 14 bases between them. This CDR3 is 15 amino acids long. CDR1 MGHRA and CDR2 YSYEKL come from the germline V gene. Each donor was healthy, and each was a bone marrow donor. Study findings and constraints: Many donors carried some public TCRs, although rarity characterized most TCR sequences.

On this clone: Its antigen remains unidentified.

The chain couples TRBV4-1 to TRBJ1-4; D is perhaps TRBD1 (6 bases). The source is a woman in her late teens or twenties in good health and CMV-seropositive. The sample comprised PBMCs. Here the CDR3 reads CASRYRDRANEKLFF. CDR3 sequence (DNA): TGCGCCAGCAGGTACAGGGATCGCGCTAATGAAAAACTGTTTTTT.